The clone carrying this TCR beta chain turned up a few times. Its cognate antigen is unknown. The method was immunoSEQ multiplex PCR; TCRdb's version includes in-frame clones alone and lacks a portion of them. The sample contains 2 million to 2.5 million clones, just over 90% of which appear only once. These data belong to a study of shared clonotypes between healthy human individuals. On the study more broadly: Three CD4 naive, three CD4 memory, two CD8 naive and one CD8 memory plate were used per donor.

Study-level findings and limits: In a handful of donors, about 5% of naive CD4 clonotypes appeared in common.

Germline V gene data show CDR1 as KGHSH and CDR2 as LQKENI. This CDR3 is 13 amino acids long. With 6 bases clipped from V and 6 bases from J, the junction kept 6 bases outside the gene matches. This chain uses TRBV18 with TRBJ1-2; 8 nucleotides line up with TRBD1. Sequenced: naive CD4+ T cells from PBMCs. Documented subset: CD45RA+ positively selected. The origin of this receptor is a man aged 18 to 30 in good health. Some clones in this sample may be carry-over from other donors' samples. The CDR3 coding sequence is TGTGCCAGCTCCCTCAGGGGGCATGATGGCTACACCTTC. Encoded protein: CASSLRGHDGYTF.